What follows are 12 T cell receptor beta chains derived from one specimen sequenced in a study of regulatory T cells in long-lasting Graves disease. Documented time point: newly diagnosed GD, antithyroid drugs for less than 3 months. After RNA was extracted from PBMCs, the TCR library was made from it. Both iRepertoire HTBI primers and Arm-PCR of CDR3 regions were used to build the TCR beta libraries. TCRdb processed the multiplex PCR reads anew with MiXCR; each CDR3 protein has one entry. The table shows hundreds of thousands of distinct CDR3 sequences, with 16% occurring only once. The sample was also reused in another study, on T cells in Graves' hyperthyroidism and ophthalmopathy.

Sequenced material: peripheral blood mononuclear cells (PBMCs), taken at new diagnosis, from a patient treated with antithyroid drugs. These receptor sequences come from a man in his forties or fifties with Graves disease.

This clonotype has at least ten counts. This chain joins TRBV11-2 and TRBJ2-2, with D possibly TRBD1 on 6 matching bases. This CDR3 comprises 17 residues. V lost 5 bases and J lost 0, with 16 bases in between. Germline V gives CDR1 SGHAT, CDR2 FQNNGV. The CDR3 loop reads CASSQRGWSPNTGELFF. Here the CDR3 DNA reads TGTGCCAGCAGCCAGAGGGGGTGGAGCCCGAACACCGGGGAGCTGTTTTTT. Full variable domain (outside the CDR3, taken from reference TRBV11-2 and TRBJ2-2): EAGVAQSPRYKIIEKRQSVAFWCNPISGHATLYWYQQILGQGPKLLIQFQNNGVVDDSQLPKDRFSAERLKGVDSTLKIQPAKLEDSAVYLCASSQRGWSPNTGELFFGEGSRLTVL.

This clonotype was seen many times. This sequence joins TRBV24-1 and TRBJ1-3; D might be TRBD1 (5 bases). Between the trimmed V and J ends, which lost 6 bases and 2 bases, there was a span of 13 bases. The CDR3 has 15 amino acids. Germline V gene lookup returns CDR1 KGHDR and CDR2 SFDVKD. The CDR3 nucleotides are TGTGCCACCAGTCAAAGTGGGACGGCTGGAAACACCATATATTTT. Its translation is CATSQSGTAGNTIYF.

The chain links TRBV5-4 to TRBJ2-3; TRBD2 matches at 13 bases. This CDR3 has 15 amino acids. CDR1 and CDR2 (germline): SGHNT, YYREEE (reference sequence). Germline trimming cut 4 bases from V and 11 bases from J; bases unmatched to any gene: 10. The CDR3 region is CASSITSGGAGLQYF. The CDR3 coding sequence is TGTGCCAGCAGCATCACTAGCGGGGGGGCCGGTCTGCAGTATTTT.

The chain is built from TRBV28 and TRBJ2-2; 7 bases agree with TRBD1. V lost 2 bases to trimming and J lost 5 bases; unmatched junction nucleotides: 8. The CDR3 runs to 16 residues. Germline CDR1 reads MDHEN; CDR2 reads SYDVKM. The CDR3 DNA reads TGTGCCAGCAGTTTAGCCGGGACAGCAACGACCGGGGAGCTGTTTTTT. Its protein is CASSLAGTATTGELFF.

This clonotype was seen more than once but under ten times. V and J are TRBV19 and TRBJ2-5; the D gene is possibly TRBD1 (5 bases). Germline values: CDR1 LNHDA, CDR2 SQIVND (reference sequence). V was pared by 6 bases and J by 5 bases, with 13 bases between. The CDR3 totals 13 residues. CDR3 sequence: CASRRTPSETQYF. CDR3 nucleotides: TGTGCCAGTAGGCGGACACCGTCGGAGACCCAGTACTTC.

This clonotype was detected ten times or more. This chain connects TRBV20-1 to TRBJ2-3; unclear D gene. The CDR3 length is 14 residues. Germline V gene lookup returns CDR1 DFQATT and CDR2 SNEGSKA (reference sequence). The germline V and J ends were trimmed by 0 bases and 2 bases, with 9 bases remaining between them. CDR3: CSARDRVDTDTQYF. The CDR3 DNA reads TGCAGTGCTAGAGATCGAGTAGACACAGATACGCAGTATTTT.

This sequence joins TRBV7-2 and TRBJ2-5, with D perhaps given as TRBD1 or TRBD2 (5 bases each). Germline V gene data show CDR1 as SGHTA and CDR2 as FQGNSA. V lost 5 bases and J 5 bases, leaving 15 bases between the germline ends. The CDR3 loop spans 14 amino acids. The DNA of the CDR3 is TGTGCCAGCAGCCTTGACGGGGCTAGGGAGACCCAGTACTTC. As protein: CASSLDGARETQYF.

This clonotype was seen repeatedly, ten times or more. The chain couples TRBV20-1 to TRBJ1-1; D unclear. Per the germline V gene, CDR1 is DFQATT and CDR2 is SNEGSKA (reference sequence). This CDR3 contains 12 residues. V was cut by 2 bases and J by 2 bases, with 6 bases left in between. CDR3 region: CSARKINTEAFF. The CDR3 DNA is TGCAGTGCTAGAAAGATAAACACTGAAGCTTTCTTT.

As for this clonotype: This could be a read error, since a much larger clone is one nucleotide away. The V and J genes are TRBV27 and TRBJ2-1; 11 bases line up with TRBD1. The CDR3 covers 15 residues. The V gene's germline CDR1 is MNHEY and CDR2 SMNVEV (reference sequence). The J segment lost 8 bases and the V segment lost 5 bases, leaving 8 bases of the junction unmatched. This CDR3 reads CASSDRTGGKDEQFF. As DNA, the CDR3 is TGTGCCAGCAGTGACCGGACAGGGGGCAAGGATGAGCAGTTCTTC.

This clonotype was found a few times. This chain joins TRBV7-9 and TRBJ2-4, with D perhaps matching TRBD1 or TRBD2 (5 bases each). Trimming shortened V by 1 base and J by 0 bases, and 10 bases separated the two germline ends. The germline CDR1 and CDR2 sequences are SEHNR and FQNEAQ (reference sequence). This CDR3 has 16 amino acids. CDR3 loop: CASSLGAGTAKNIQYF. The CDR3 DNA is TGTGCCAGCAGCTTAGGTGCCGGGACAGCCAAAAACATTCAGTACTTC.

In this sample, this clonotype turned up many times. The chain joins TRBV5-1 to TRBJ1-3; D is ambiguous. The V end lost 0 bases, the J end lost 1 base, and 14 bases lay between the germline ends. The CDR3 sequence is 17 residues long. CDR1 SGHRS and CDR2 YFSETQ come from the germline V gene. The CDR3 here is CASSLVAGSVSGNTIYF. The CDR3 DNA sequence: TGCGCCAGCAGCTTGGTGGCCGGATCCGTGTCTGGAAACACCATATATTTT. Supplemented by reference TRBV5-1 and TRBJ1-3, the full variable domain reads KAGVTQTPRYLIKTRGQQVTLSCSPISGHRSVSWYQQTPGQGLQFLFEYFSETQRNKGNFPGRFSGRQFSNSRSEMNVSTLELGDSALYLCASSLVAGSVSGNTIYFGEGSWLTVV.

This clonotype was observed at least ten times. This sequence joins TRBV20-1 and TRBJ1-6, with TRBD1 as a possible D gene (5 bases). Germline CDR1 and CDR2: DFQATT and SNEGSKA (reference sequence). Trimming took off 6 bases at V and 8 bases at J, with 11 bases between the two ends. The CDR3 covers 12 residues. CDR3 region: CSARDEYSPLHF. The CDR3 DNA reads as TGCAGTGCCCGGGACGAATATTCACCCCTCCACTTT.